The clone carrying this T cell receptor (beta chain) was counted a few times. What it binds is not known. The entry originates in a study of cytomegalovirus exposure and HLA in healthy donors. 13 Jbeta primers and 60 Vbeta primers were used for the PCR. Generated by immunoSEQ multiplex PCR, the TCRdb table keeps only in-frame clones and is missing some. The sample records approximately 120,000 clones, roughly 73% being singletons. Findings and caveats of the study: Among the sequence variants, a highly shared cluster was likely an artifact of sequencing. HLA alleles showed associations with some 17,000 TCR beta sequences in a later analysis, at a 0.05 false discovery rate.

The ends were cut back, 0 bases at V and 4 bases at J, with 10 bases in the middle. This CDR3 comprises 14 residues. Looked up from germline, CDR1 is SGHRS and CDR2 is YFSETQ. The TCR originated in a man aged 55 to 70 in good health and CMV-seropositive. Sequencing was performed on PBMCs. V is TRBV5-1 and J is TRBJ1-1, with D hard to call. The CDR3 coding sequence is TGCGCCAGCAGCTTGGGCTCACAGCCCACTGAAGCTTTCTTT. It yields the protein CASSLGSQPTEAFF.